Presented here are 18 T cell receptor beta chains from one specimen sequenced in a study of blood T cell repertoires in COVID-19. Here immunoSEQ multiplex PCR was the method, and the copy in TCRdb shows in-frame clones only, minus some. The sample includes about 160,000 clones, 90% of them seen just once. Sequenced: peripheral blood. The receptor source for this set is a man aged 50-59 years with acute or convalescent COVID-19.

The rearrangement links TRBV7-9 to TRBJ2-7; perhaps TRBD2 as D (5 bases). Germline lookup yields CDR1 SEHNR and CDR2 FQNEAQ (reference sequence). CDR3 length: 13 amino acids. The ends were cut back, 4 bases at V and 4 bases at J, with 11 bases in the middle. Written as DNA, the CDR3 is TGTGCCAGCAGCTCCGGAGGCCCGTACGAGCAGTACGTC. Protein sequence: CASSSGGPYEQYV.

The chain is built from TRBV27 and TRBJ2-5; no clear D gene. This CDR3 comprises 13 residues. Germline V lookup: CDR1 MNHEY, CDR2 SMNVEV (reference sequence). Trimming stripped 3 bases from V and 2 bases from J, with 7 bases between. DNA for the CDR3: TGTGCCAGCAGTTTGACAAGACAAGAGACCCAGTACTTC. It is translated as CASSLTRQETQYF.

This chain links TRBV19 with TRBJ2-1; D is possibly TRBD2 (5 bases). Trimming pared 3 bases from V and 2 bases from J, leaving 8 bases between. Germline CDR1 LNHDA, CDR2 SQIVND (reference sequence). The CDR3 totals 14 residues. CDR3 coding DNA: TGTGCCAGTAGTATCTCGGGGACCTACAATGAGCAGTTCTTC. This sequence encodes CASSISGTYNEQFF.

This chain links TRBV2 with TRBJ1-2; D remains unclear. Germline lookup yields CDR1 SNHLY and CDR2 FYNNEI. The CDR3 is 13 amino acids. Trimming stripped 8 bases from V and 7 bases from J, with 17 bases between. Here the CDR3 DNA reads TGTGCCAGCCCCTCCGCGGAGTACTCTGGCTACACCTTC. Translated: CASPSAEYSGYTF.

The genes are TRBV28 and TRBJ1-5; D uncertain. This CDR3 is built from 10 residues. Trimming removed 10 bases at V and 4 bases at J, with 5 bases between. CDR1 is MDHEN, CDR2 SYDVKM, per germline. CDR3 in DNA: TGTGCCATCCTTAATCAGCCCCAGCATTTT. It encodes CAILNQPQHF.

As DNA, the CDR3 is TGTGCCAGCTCACCCAAAACAGGGGATGACACCGGGGAGCTGTTTTTT. Its translation: CASSPKTGDDTGELFF. This rearrangement joins TRBV18 to TRBJ2-2; TRBD1 aligns across 7 bases. V lost 3 bases and J lost 3; bases outside the gene matches: 7. The CDR3 is made up of 16 amino acids. Germline assignment: CDR1 KGHSH and CDR2 LQKENI.

This chain joins TRBV19 and TRBJ1-1; maybe TRBD1 (6 bases). Germline V gene data show CDR1 as LNHDA and CDR2 as SQIVND (reference sequence). The CDR3 is 13 residues long. Between the trimmed V and J ends, which lost 1 base and 4 bases, there was a span of 7 bases. CDR3 in DNA: TGTGCCAGTAGTATAGGCAGGGGCACTGAAGCTTTCTTT. The encoded protein is CASSIGRGTEAFF.

The chain couples TRBV7-8 to TRBJ2-5; D may be TRBD2 (5 bases). The CDR3 covers 13 residues. The ends were cut back, 3 bases at V and 4 bases at J, with 9 bases in the middle. Germline V lookup: CDR1 SGHVS, CDR2 FQNEAQ. The CDR3 loop is CASSFLARETQYF. CDR3 sequence (DNA): TGTGCCAGCAGCTTTCTAGCTAGAGAGACCCAGTACTTC.

This chain connects TRBV19 to TRBJ1-5, with TRBD1 as a possible D gene (5 bases). V was clipped by 5 bases and J by 1 base, with 12 bases between them. CDR1 is LNHDA and CDR2 is SQIVND in the germline V gene (reference sequence). CDR3 length: 15 amino acids. DNA for the CDR3: TGTGCCAGTAGTCAAAACGGACAAAGCAATCAGCCCCAGCATTTT. It encodes CASSQNGQSNQPQHF.

The chain couples TRBV6-2 or TRBV6-3 to TRBJ2-7, with 9 bases aligning to TRBD1. This CDR3 contains 14 residues. Germline CDR1 reads MNHEY; CDR2 reads SVGEGT. V dropped 3 bases and J dropped 5; count of bases not matched to a gene: 5. DNA for the CDR3: TGTGCCAGCAGTTATAAAACAGGGGGCCACGAGCAGTACTTC. Translating gives CASSYKTGGHEQYF.

The chain is built from TRBV27 and TRBJ2-2; 13 nucleotides agree with TRBD2. Germline V gives CDR1 MNHEY, CDR2 SMNVEV (reference sequence). This CDR3 is 16 amino acids long. The V and J ends lost 5 bases and 4 bases, in that order; junction bases with no gene match: 4. In DNA form, the CDR3 reads TGTGCCAGCAGTCCCGGACTAGCGGGAGCCACCGGGGAGCTGTTTTTT. As protein: CASSPGLAGATGELFF.

V usage is TRBV7-9 and J usage is TRBJ1-2; D perhaps matches TRBD1 (6 bases). CDR1 is SEHNR, CDR2 FQNEAQ, per germline (reference sequence). The V end was cut by 5 bases, the J end by 0 bases, with 10 bases between. This CDR3 region has 14 residues. CDR3 protein: CASSPGQSNYGYTF. CDR3 nucleotide sequence: TGTGCCAGCAGCCCAGGACAGTCTAACTATGGCTACACCTTC.

This rearrangement joins TRBV7-6 to TRBJ2-7, with 9 bases matching TRBD1. J lost 1 base, V lost 5 bases, and 9 bases had no gene match. This CDR3 has 16 residues. Germline V gene sequence: CDR1 SGHVS, CDR2 FNYEAQ. CDR3 in amino acids: CASSPRGGQGSYEQYF. CDR3 nucleotides: TGTGCCAGCAGCCCTAGGGGGGGACAGGGTTCCTACGAGCAGTACTTC.

The CDR3 spells CASSPRAGDFTDTQYF. In DNA, the CDR3 is TGTGCCAGCAGTCCCAGGGCGGGGGACTTTACAGATACGCAGTATTTT. The chain links TRBV9 to TRBJ2-3, with 7 nucleotides matching TRBD2. V was clipped by 5 bases and J by 3 bases; unmatched bases: 12. The CDR3 spans 16 residues. CDR1 SGDLS and CDR2 YYNGEE come from the germline V gene.

The V gene is TRBV6-2 or TRBV6-3, the J gene TRBJ1-5; 7 positions match TRBD1. CDR1 is MNHEY, CDR2 SVGEGT, per germline. This CDR3 is 17 amino acids long. J was trimmed by 0 bases and V by 6 bases; bases with no gene match: 11. The CDR3 nucleotides are TGTGCCAGCAGCCGAATCTCGACAGGGTATAGCAATCAGCCCCAGCATTTT. It yields the protein CASSRISTGYSNQPQHF.

The V call is TRBV15, the J call TRBJ2-3; D is possibly TRBD2 (6 bases). This CDR3 spans 12 amino acids. CDR1 LNHNV and CDR2 YYDKDF come from the germline V gene (reference sequence). Between the trimmed V and J ends, which lost 7 bases and 4 bases, there was a span of 9 bases. CDR3: CATNPGADTQYF. DNA of the CDR3: TGTGCCACCAACCCGGGAGCAGATACGCAGTATTTT.

This chain uses TRBV10-2 with TRBJ1-4; tentatively, D is TRBD1 (6 bases). Trimming pared 4 bases from V and 7 bases from J, leaving 19 bases between. The CDR3 length is 16 residues. CDR1 WSHSY and CDR2 SAAADI come from the germline V gene. The CDR3 coding sequence is TGCGCCAGCAGTGTTGGACAGCCTTTGACGGGTGAAAAACTGTTTTTT. Translation gives CASSVGQPLTGEKLFF.

This rearrangement joins TRBV6-5 to TRBJ2-1; 11 bases match TRBD1. J lost 2 bases, V lost 6 bases, and 0 bases had no gene match. CDR1 is MNHEY, CDR2 SVGAGI, per germline. This CDR3 region has 14 residues. In DNA, the CDR3 is TGTGCCAGCAGGGACAGGGGGCCCTACAATGAGCAGTTCTTC. This gives the protein CASRDRGPYNEQFF.